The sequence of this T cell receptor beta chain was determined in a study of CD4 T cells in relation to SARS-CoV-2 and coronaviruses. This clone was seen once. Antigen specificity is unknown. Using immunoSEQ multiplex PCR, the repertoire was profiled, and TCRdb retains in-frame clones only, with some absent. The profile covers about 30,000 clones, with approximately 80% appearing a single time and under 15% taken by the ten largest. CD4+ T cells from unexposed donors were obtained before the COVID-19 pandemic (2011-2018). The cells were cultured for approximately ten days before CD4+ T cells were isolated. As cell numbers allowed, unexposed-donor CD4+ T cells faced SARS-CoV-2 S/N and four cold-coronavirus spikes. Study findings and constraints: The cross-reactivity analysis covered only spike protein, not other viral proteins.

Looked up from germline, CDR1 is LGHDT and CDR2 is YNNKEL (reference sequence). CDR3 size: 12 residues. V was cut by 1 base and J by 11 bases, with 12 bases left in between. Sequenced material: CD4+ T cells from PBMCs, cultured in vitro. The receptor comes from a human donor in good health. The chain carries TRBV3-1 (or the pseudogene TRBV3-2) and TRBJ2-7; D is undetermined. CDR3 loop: CASSQVDGLEYF. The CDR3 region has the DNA TGTGCCAGCAGCCAAGTTGACGGCCTGGAGTACTTC.